The 3 T cell receptor beta chains below were found in one sample sequenced in a study of PD-L1 blockade in urothelial cancer. Clones were read by immunoSEQ multiplex PCR, and TCRdb kept only the in-frame ones, dropping some. This sample has tens of thousands of clones; around 84% occur once, and the top ten carry approximately 2.4%. Time point defined: peripheral blood 6 weeks after treatment start. The sequences come from PBMCs, collected around atezolizumab (anti-PD-L1) treatment. The receptors were sampled from a man in his 70s with urothelial cancer.

The V and J genes are TRBV2 and TRBJ2-7; D is possibly TRBD1 (5 bases). The CDR3 has 15 amino acids. Between the trimmed V and J ends, which lost 5 bases and 4 bases, there was a span of 18 bases. From germline, CDR1 is SNHLY and CDR2 FYNNEI. DNA of the CDR3: TGTGCCAGCAGTCAGGGTCGGATCCATTCATACGAGCAGTACTTC. Its translation is CASSQGRIHSYEQYF.

V and J are TRBV10-2 and TRBJ1-4, with 7 bases lining up with TRBD1. The CDR3 is 16 amino acids. CDR1 is WSHSY and CDR2 is SAAADI in the germline V gene. Trimming cost V 5 bases and J 3 bases; bases outside gene matches: 9. In DNA form, the CDR3 reads TGCGCCAGCAGTACGACAGGGAGCGGCCCTAATGAAAAACTGTTTTTT. Its translation: CASSTTGSGPNEKLFF.

The chain uses TRBV28 and TRBJ2-3, with 8 bases fitting TRBD2. CDR1 and CDR2 (germline): MDHEN, SYDVKM. The CDR3 is 16 residues long. The ends lost 1 base at V and 4 bases at J; junction bases unmatched: 7. DNA for the CDR3: TGTGCCAGCAGTTTATTGGGGCGGGAGGAGGCAGATACGCAGTATTTT. Protein product: CASSLLGREEADTQYF.